Listed below are T cell receptor beta chains from one sample, sequenced in a study of T cell responses to AZD1222 COVID-19 vaccine. Some clones are missing from TCRdb's copy, which holds only in-frame ones; the method was immunoSEQ multiplex PCR. The data contain about 110,000 clones, 80% to 90% of them singletons. The material sequenced was peripheral blood, taken 28 days after the second AZD1222 dose. The receptors originated from an adult who received the AZD1222 COVID-19 vaccine. The CDR3 runs from the conserved cysteine through the conserved F or W. The order of the fields is clone size, D gene, V gene, J gene, CDR3 protein, CDR3 DNA. The D gene is left open where the match is weak. The size field is filled for only some rows; it gives once, few, many or a size class.

>-|-|TRBV19|TRBJ1-6
CASSIDPHSNSPLHF
TGTGCCAGTAGTATAGATCCCCATTCGAATTCACCCCTCCACTTT
>few|-|TRBV19|TRBJ1-1
CASSPGVAEAFF
TGTGCCAGTAGTCCCGGGGTCGCTGAAGCTTTCTTT
>-|-|TRBV5-1|TRBJ1-1
CASSSRRGRGITEAFF
TGCGCCAGCAGCTCCCGGAGGGGGAGGGGTATTACTGAAGCTTTCTTT
>-|TRBD1|TRBV7-2|TRBJ2-3
CASSSWTGTGQYF
TGTGCCAGCAGCAGCTGGACCGGGACAGGCCAGTATTTT
>-|TRBD2|TRBV13|TRBJ2-1
CASSVGTSSYNEQFF
TGTGCCAGCAGCGTTGGGACTAGCTCCTACAATGAGCAGTTCTTC
>few|-|TRBV19|TRBJ2-1
CASSPGVSEQFF
TGTGCCAGTAGTCCAGGGGTTAGCGAGCAGTTCTTC
>-|TRBD1|TRBV6-9|TRBJ2-7
CASSYGDSSEQYF
TGTGCCAGCAGTTACGGGGACAGCTCCGAGCAGTACTTC
>-|TRBD1|TRBV7-7|TRBJ1-3
CASRGIKRGQLPIHSGNTIYF
TGTGCCAGCAGGGGGATTAAAAGGGGACAGTTACCGATCCACTCTGGAAACACCATATATTTT
>few|-|TRBV19|TRBJ2-1
CASSSNYRHNEQFF
TGTGCCAGTAGTTCAAATTATAGGCACAATGAGCAGTTCTTC
>-|-|TRBV18|TRBJ1-2
CASSPTPYGYTF
TGTGCCAGCTCACCGACCCCCTATGGCTACACCTTC
>-|TRBD2|TRBV2|TRBJ2-3
CASLGLVPDTQYF
TGTGCCAGCTTAGGACTAGTACCAGATACGCAGTATTTT
>-|TRBD1|TRBV6-2/TRBV6-3|TRBJ1-5
CASSGQVISNQPQHF
TGTGCCAGCAGCGGACAGGTGATCAGCAATCAGCCCCAGCATTTT
>few|-|TRBV6-2/TRBV6-3|TRBJ1-6
CASSSGSPLHF
TGTGCCAGCAGTTCTGGTTCACCCCTCCACTTT
>few|-|TRBV18|TRBJ2-1
CASFTGGVNEQFF
TGTGCCAGTTTCACCGGTGGGGTCAATGAGCAGTTCTTC
>few|TRBD1|TRBV12-5|TRBJ1-1
CASGSTGQGGLNTEAFF
TGTGCTAGTGGTTCTACGGGACAGGGAGGCTTGAACACTGAAGCTTTCTTT
>-|-|TRBV12-3/TRBV12-4|TRBJ1-6
CASSLLTPLHF
TGTGCCAGCAGTTTACTGACACCCCTCCACTTT
>-|TRBD2|TRBV5-4|TRBJ2-5
CASRTSGAPRSRETQYF
TGTGCCAGCAGAACTAGCGGGGCGCCCCGATCGCGGGAGACCCAGTACTTC
>-|-|TRBV4-3|TRBJ1-4
CASSHWRATNEKLFF
TGCGCCAGCAGCCATTGGAGGGCGACTAATGAAAAACTGTTTTTT
>-|-|TRBV9|TRBJ1-2
CASSSTGHGPSGYGYTF
TGTGCCAGCAGCTCCACCGGGCACGGGCCCAGTGGCTATGGCTACACCTTC
>once|-|TRBV7-9|TRBJ1-1
CASSLRDGSVEAFF
TGTGCCAGCAGCTTAAGGGACGGAAGCGTTGAAGCTTTCTTT
>-|-|TRBV11-2|TRBJ1-5
CASSLDGALNQPQHF
TGTGCCAGCAGCTTAGATGGGGCCCTGAATCAGCCCCAGCATTTT
>-|-|TRBV5-4|TRBJ2-3
CASSLVPTDTQYF
TGTGCCAGCAGCTTGGTTCCTACAGATACGCAGTATTTT
>-|-|TRBV28|TRBJ2-1
CASNRDYNEQFF
TGTGCCAGCAACAGGGACTACAATGAGCAGTTCTTC
>-|TRBD2|TRBV7-9|TRBJ2-7
CASSLGGGPYEQYF
TGTGCCAGCAGCTTAGGCGGGGGACCCTACGAGCAGTACTTC
>-|-|TRBV4-3|TRBJ1-2
CASSQASLPGRHNSYGYTF
TGCGCCAGCAGCCAAGCTTCCTTACCCGGGAGGCACAATTCCTATGGCTACACCTTC
>-|TRBD2|TRBV5-1|TRBJ2-5
CASSFASGQETQYF
TGCGCCAGCAGCTTCGCTAGCGGACAAGAGACCCAGTACTTC
>-|-|TRBV27|TRBJ1-5
CASSPQSNQPQHF
TGTGCCAGCAGTCCCCAATCGAATCAGCCCCAGCATTTT
>-|-|TRBV11-3|TRBJ2-5
CASSLNAGQETQYF
TGTGCCAGCAGCTTAAATGCGGGTCAAGAGACCCAGTACTTC
>-|TRBD2|TRBV6-5|TRBJ2-3
CASRLMGGDTQYF
TGTGCCAGCAGACTCATGGGGGGGGATACGCAGTATTTT
>-|TRBD1|TRBV10-3|TRBJ2-3
CAAEGASTDTQYF
TGTGCCGCAGAGGGGGCAAGCACAGATACGCAGTATTTT
>-|-|TRBV7-9|TRBJ1-4
CASSLSGIGEKLFF
TGTGCCAGCAGCTTATCAGGGATCGGTGAAAAACTGTTTTTT
>-|TRBD1|TRBV18|TRBJ1-2
CASSLQGNDYGYTF
TGTGCCAGCTCCCTACAGGGGAACGACTATGGCTACACCTTC
>-|-|TRBV7-8|TRBJ2-7
CASSLAGGGIRDEQYF
TGTGCCAGCAGCTTAGCCGGAGGAGGGATTCGGGACGAGCAGTACTTC
>-|-|TRBV3-1/TRBV3-2|TRBJ2-1
CASSQGVGGENNEQFF
TGTGCCAGCAGCCAAGGGGTCGGGGGAGAAAACAATGAGCAGTTCTTC
>-|-|TRBV5-1|TRBJ1-4
CASSLVAAANEKLFF
TGCGCCAGCAGCTTGGTAGCAGCGGCTAATGAAAAACTGTTTTTT
>-|-|TRBV5-1|TRBJ1-6
CASSRGATDSPLHF
TGCGCCAGCAGCAGGGGAGCCACGGATTCCCCCCTCCACTTT
>-|-|TRBV6-2/TRBV6-3|TRBJ1-5
CASSYGAGSSNQPQHF
TGTGCCAGCAGTTATGGGGCAGGGAGTAGCAATCAGCCCCAGCATTTT
>-|-|TRBV11-2|TRBJ1-2
CASSDRSYGYTF
TGTGCCAGCAGTGACAGAAGCTATGGCTACACCTTC
>-|TRBD2|TRBV30|TRBJ2-7
CAWRLSGGNEQYF
TGTGCCTGGAGATTGAGCGGGGGGAACGAGCAGTACTTC
>-|TRBD2|TRBV4-2|TRBJ2-5
CASSQGGPAGGGETQYF
TGTGCCAGCAGCCAAGGGGGGCCAGCGGGGGGCGGTGAGACCCAGTACTTC
>once|TRBD1|TRBV19|TRBJ2-5
CASTTGESQETQYF
TGTGCCAGTACGACAGGGGAAAGTCAAGAGACCCAGTACTTC